The following is a T cell receptor (beta chain) sequence with its context. Antigen: not known. The data were taken from a study of cytomegalovirus exposure and HLA in healthy donors. Findings and limits, study-wide: The CMV antigen specificity of a few CMV-associated chains was confirmed through in vitro analysis. TCR beta sequences numbering fewer than 20,000 were associated with HLA alleles at 0.05 false discovery rate in a later analysis. It was only CMV serostatus that was available as immune exposure information.

CDR1 and CDR2 (germline): SNHLY, FYNNEI. Trimming removed 0 bases at V and 3 bases at J, with 12 bases between. The CDR3 length is 16 residues. 60 Vbeta and 13 Jbeta primers were used in PCR. Here immunoSEQ multiplex PCR was the method, and the copy in TCRdb shows in-frame clones only, minus some. The sample carries over 150,000 clones, more than 75% recorded once. Specimen: PBMCs. The sequence was obtained from a man aged 30 to 45 in good health and CMV-seropositive. The genes are TRBV2 and TRBJ1-5, with a tentative D call TRBD1 (6 bases). Here the CDR3 DNA reads TGTGCCAGCAGTGAAGCGTTTCAGGGGATCAATCAGCCCCAGCATTTT. It encodes CASSEAFQGINQPQHF.